These T cell receptor beta chains were read from a single sample in a study of blood T cell repertoires in COVID-19. Produced via immunoSEQ multiplex PCR; TCRdb's table is partial and in-frame only. Of some 130,000 clones detected, about nine tenths appear once; the ten largest clones hold 9.5% to 12%. The specimen was peripheral blood. These receptors all come from a woman in her 70s with COVID-19, enrolled during active disease. Each CDR3 is given with its conserved first and last residue. Size tells how often a clone was seen (once, few, many) or the class of an expanded clone, and some rows leave it out.

V	size	J	CDR3
TRBV15	-	TRBJ2-3	CATSRGRWAGTGTDTQYF
TRBV5-6	-	TRBJ2-1	CASSLVGQTRDEQFF
TRBV3-1/TRBV3-2	-	TRBJ2-1	CASSQVSGNNEQFF
TRBV30	once	TRBJ2-1	CAWSQGAVDNEQFF
TRBV10-3	-	TRBJ2-5	CASQEGETQYF
TRBV4-1	-	TRBJ1-5	CASSQETDYSNQPQHF
TRBV2	-	TRBJ2-2	CASSGHPSGGELFF
TRBV6-2/TRBV6-3	-	TRBJ2-3	CASSRGATDTQYF
TRBV6-5	once	TRBJ1-1	CASYRGNTEAFF
TRBV6-1	-	TRBJ2-1	CASSDPGQRLYNEQFF
TRBV28	-	TRBJ1-3	CASRPGGANGNTIYF
TRBV6-5	-	TRBJ1-4	CASSKQGDEKLFF
TRBV5-3	once	TRBJ2-4	CARSRTGTKNIQYF
TRBV27	-	TRBJ2-4	CASMDILGKNIQYF
TRBV5-6	-	TRBJ2-7	CASSLRRGQGGYEQYF
TRBV29-1	few	TRBJ2-7	CSVEQGSGSYEQYF
TRBV2	-	TRBJ2-1	CASRRGSYNEQFF
TRBV2	-	TRBJ2-7	CASRVTGTGSYEQYF
TRBV5-1	few	TRBJ2-5	CASSPESGTSVETQYF
TRBV6-2/TRBV6-3	once	TRBJ1-2	CASSYYLTDPTYGYTF
TRBV2	once	TRBJ1-2	CASSPTSTGHYGYTF
TRBV28	-	TRBJ2-3	CASIAAGRTDTQYF
TRBV4-1	-	TRBJ2-5	CASSPGGGHETQYF
TRBV10-3	-	TRBJ1-3	CAIRNRVGNTIYF
TRBV3-1/TRBV3-2	-	TRBJ1-1	CASSLGVNTEAFF
TRBV30	-	TRBJ1-4	CAWSVGQVNEKLFF
TRBV28	-	TRBJ1-2	CASSLFRGTGYTF
TRBV5-6	-	TRBJ2-6	CASSYRQGAYSGANVLTF
TRBV11-2	-	TRBJ1-5	CASSLAGGSDQPQHF
TRBV6-2/TRBV6-3	-	TRBJ1-5	CASSYSIGQSDQPQHF
TRBV9	-	TRBJ2-1	CASRAGGGGNEQFF
TRBV10-1	few	TRBJ2-3	CASSDLGLAGSDTQYF
TRBV10-3	-	TRBJ2-2	CAMETAKGTGELFF
TRBV6-6	-	TRBJ1-3	CASTQGNTIYF
TRBV19	-	TRBJ2-1	CASSIGLAYNEQFF
TRBV14	-	TRBJ1-2	CASSQDRNYGYTF
TRBV7-2	-	TRBJ2-3	CASSTASGGTDTQYF
TRBV2	-	TRBJ2-7	CASSVSSGRTTGQYF
TRBV19	-	TRBJ2-5	CASSIMGIGTGSQETQYF
TRBV5-4	-	TRBJ2-3	CASSPRLAGNTQYF
TRBV10-2	-	TRBJ2-3	CASRNRDSRTDTQYF
TRBV6-5	-	TRBJ1-1	CATHREGTEAFF
TRBV27	-	TRBJ1-5	CASSFRGTGRDQPQHF
TRBV28	-	TRBJ2-2	CASSFRGPGELFF
TRBV12-5	-	TRBJ1-1	CASGKGEYVMNTEAFF
TRBV18	-	TRBJ1-1	CASSPRQGIRNTEAFF
TRBV27	-	TRBJ1-2	CASSSGQRGYTF
TRBV12-3/TRBV12-4	-	TRBJ1-3	CASNKRSGNTIYF
TRBV28	-	TRBJ1-5	CASSRDRVAQPQHF
TRBV23-1	-	TRBJ1-1	CASSPPARGTEAFF
TRBV19	-	TRBJ2-7	CASSAHPSQGRLTFSYEQYF